A selection of T cell receptor beta chains follows, all from one sample in a study of T cell changes during pregnancy in multiple sclerosis. Only in-frame clones appear in the TCRdb table, and some are missing; sequencing was by immunoSEQ multiplex PCR. The sample has fewer than 70,000 clones; 92% are singletons. The sequencing used peripheral blood, collected in the second trimester of pregnancy. The receptors were gathered from a female donor in good health, enrolled as a control in a pregnancy study. CDR3s include the opening cysteine and the closing phenylalanine or tryptophan. Fields, in order: D gene, J gene, CDR3 length, clone size, V gene, CDR3 DNA, CDR3 protein. A D gene is named only where the DNA matches it firmly. Expanded clones get a size class; other rows say once, few or many, or leave the size out.

>-|TRBJ2-1|15|-|TRBV7-9
TGTGCCAGCAGCCATGGGGGCTCCCTCAACAATGAGCAGTTCTTC
CASSHGGSLNNEQFF
>TRBD1|TRBJ1-5|11|-|TRBV6-1
TGTGCCAGCAGGCGACAGGGCCCCCAGCATTTT
CASRRQGPQHF
>TRBD2|TRBJ2-7|17|-|TRBV4-1
TGCGCCAGCAGCCAGTCACTAGCGGGGGTATCCACCTACGAGCAGTACTTC
CASSQSLAGVSTYEQYF
>-|TRBJ2-7|12|once|TRBV30
TGTGCCTGGAGCGTTCGAGGGTACGAGCAGTACTTC
CAWSVRGYEQYF
>-|TRBJ2-5|15|-|TRBV9
TGTGCCAGCAGCGTAGCTAGGCAGGGGCGGGAGACCCAGTACTTC
CASSVARQGRETQYF
>-|TRBJ2-3|13|-|TRBV7-7
TGTGCTAGCAGCTTAGGGGGGCTAGCATCGCAGTATTTT
CASSLGGLASQYF
>-|TRBJ2-1|15|-|TRBV7-9
TGTGCCAGCAGCCCAAACAGGTTATCCTACAATGAGCAGTTCTTC
CASSPNRLSYNEQFF
>TRBD1|TRBJ1-1|14|-|TRBV18
TGTGCCAGCTCACCAATCGACAGGGTCACTGAAGCTTTCTTT
CASSPIDRVTEAFF
>TRBD1|TRBJ1-2|14|-|TRBV28
TGTGCCAGCAGTACGACAGGGGACCCGTATGGCTACACCTTC
CASSTTGDPYGYTF
>-|TRBJ1-3|10|-|TRBV7-8
TGTGCCGGGGGGGAAAACACCATATATTTT
CAGGENTIYF
>TRBD1|TRBJ2-1|14|-|TRBV7-8
TGTGCCAGCAGCGGACAGGGTACATACAATGAGCAGTTCTTC
CASSGQGTYNEQFF
>-|TRBJ2-7|14|once|TRBV7-2
TGTGCCAGCTCCCGACAGAGCGAAGGCTACGAGCAGTACTTC
CASSRQSEGYEQYF
>TRBD2|TRBJ2-1|17|-|TRBV5-1
TGCGCCAGCAGCCAGGGACTAGCGGGAGGGGCCTACAATGAGCAGTTCTTC
CASSQGLAGGAYNEQFF
>-|TRBJ2-1|16|once|TRBV28
TGTGCCAGCACTCCTTCGGGTGGTAGATCGTCGAATGAGCAGTTCTTC
CASTPSGGRSSNEQFF
>-|TRBJ1-5|15|-|TRBV10-3
TGTGCCATCAGTACCTCCGAGGCGCCGGGGGAGCCCCAGCATTTT
CAISTSEAPGEPQHF
>-|TRBJ2-7|13|-|TRBV7-9
TGTGCCAGCAGCCGTGGACTCTTCGGCGAGCAGTACTTC
CASSRGLFGEQYF
>-|TRBJ2-3|15|-|TRBV19
TGTGCCAGTACCTGGGCGGGACAGCGCACAGATACGCAGTATTTT
CASTWAGQRTDTQYF
>-|TRBJ1-6|16|-|TRBV9
TGTGCCAGCAGCGTCGGACAGAGCTCCTATAATTCACCCCTCCACTTT
CASSVGQSSYNSPLHF
>-|TRBJ2-7|15|-|TRBV5-1
TGCGCCAGCAGCTTGTTGGCGGGAACCACCTACGAGCAGTACTTC
CASSLLAGTTYEQYF
>-|TRBJ2-7|13|-|TRBV6-5
TGTGCCAGCAGTTACCCCGCGTCCTACGAGCAGTACTTC
CASSYPASYEQYF
>TRBD1|TRBJ1-6|15|-|TRBV7-3
TGTGCCAGCAGCTTACAGGGGGCTTTGAGTTCACCCCTCCACTTT
CASSLQGALSSPLHF
>TRBD1|TRBJ2-7|15|-|TRBV4-3
TGCGCCAGCAGCCAGACCAGGGGGCTAGGCTACGAGCAGTACTTC
CASSQTRGLGYEQYF
>TRBD2|TRBJ2-1|15|-|TRBV5-4
TGTGCCAGCAGTCCAACAGCGGGGGGGTACAATGAGCAGTTCTTC
CASSPTAGGYNEQFF
>TRBD2|TRBJ2-1|17|-|TRBV15
TGTGCCACCAGCAGAGATATAGCGGGAGTGGGTTACAATGAGCAGTTCTTC
CATSRDIAGVGYNEQFF
>-|TRBJ1-6|15|once|TRBV6-1
TGTGCCAGCAGTGAAACCGGGATGGGAGGTTCACCCCTCCACTTT
CASSETGMGGSPLHF
>-|TRBJ1-2|14|once|TRBV13
TGTGCCAGCAGCTTAGGGCAGGGAAAGTATGGCTACACCTTC
CASSLGQGKYGYTF
>-|TRBJ2-1|15|-|TRBV10-3
TGTGCCATCAGTGAGTCTCTTGGGCGAAGAAATGAGCAGTTCTTC
CAISESLGRRNEQFF
>TRBD2|TRBJ2-1|17|-|TRBV18
TGTGCCAGCTCACGAAATACCCTAGCGGGAGATGTCGATGAGCAGTTCTTC
CASSRNTLAGDVDEQFF
>TRBD1|TRBJ1-1|11|-|TRBV19
TGTGCCAGTAGTCAGGGGGCTGGGGCTTTCTTT
CASSQGAGAFF
>TRBD2|TRBJ2-5|18|-|TRBV4-3
TGCGCCAGCAGCCACTTTCCCTCTAGCGGGAGCGAGGGAGAGACCCAGTACTTC
CASSHFPSSGSEGETQYF
>-|TRBJ2-7|13|once|TRBV27
TGTGCCAGCAGTCACGGCGAGGGCCGCGAGCAGTACTTC
CASSHGEGREQYF
>TRBD2|TRBJ2-7|15|-|TRBV14
TGTGCCAGCAGCCAATATAGCGGGGACTCCTACGAGCAGTACTTC
CASSQYSGDSYEQYF
>TRBD2|TRBJ2-1|17|-|TRBV4-3
TGCGCCAGCAGCCAAGATTTTAGCGGGAGCGGCTACAATGAGCAGTTCTTC
CASSQDFSGSGYNEQFF